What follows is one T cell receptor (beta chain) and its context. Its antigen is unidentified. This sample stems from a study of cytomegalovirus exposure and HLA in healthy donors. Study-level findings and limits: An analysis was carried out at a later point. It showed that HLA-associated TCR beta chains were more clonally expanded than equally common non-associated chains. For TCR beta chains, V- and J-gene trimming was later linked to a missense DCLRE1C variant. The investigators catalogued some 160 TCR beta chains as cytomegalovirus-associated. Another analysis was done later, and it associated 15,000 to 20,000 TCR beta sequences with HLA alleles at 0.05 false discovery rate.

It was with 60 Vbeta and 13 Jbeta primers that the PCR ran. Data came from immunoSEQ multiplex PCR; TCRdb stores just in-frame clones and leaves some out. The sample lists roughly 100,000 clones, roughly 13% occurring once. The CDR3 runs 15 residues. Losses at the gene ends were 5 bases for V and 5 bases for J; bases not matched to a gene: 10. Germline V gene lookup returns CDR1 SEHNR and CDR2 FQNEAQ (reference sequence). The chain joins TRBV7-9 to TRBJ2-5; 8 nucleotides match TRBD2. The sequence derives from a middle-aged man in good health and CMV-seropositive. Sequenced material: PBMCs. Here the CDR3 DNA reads TGTGCCAGCAGCCCTTATGAGGCGGGGGGCGAGACCCAGTACTTC. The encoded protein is CASSPYEAGGETQYF.